The following is a T cell receptor beta chain sequence with its context. The antigen is not known. Only in-frame clones appear in the TCRdb table, and some are missing; sequencing was by immunoSEQ multiplex PCR. The table lists some 960 clones, about 92% of them singletons. Samples were taken several times over chemoradiotherapy. These data come from a study of chemoradiotherapy in HPV16-positive cancers. The study's findings and limits: In HPV16-positive patients, HPV-responsive T-cell expansion tracked better recurrence-free survival.

The sequence came from a human donor with HPV-associated anogenital cancer. Material: tumor tissue, obtained from a patient who underwent chemoradiotherapy.

The chain's CDR3 is CASSLAAGAGANVLTF. Here the CDR3 DNA reads TGTGCCAGCAGCTTGGCGGCAGGGGCTGGGGCCAACGTCCTGACTTTC. V and J are TRBV5-8 and TRBJ2-6; D possibly corresponds to TRBD1 (6 bases). The V gene lost 0 bases and the J gene lost 2 bases, with 9 bases spanning the gap. The CDR3 sequence is 16 residues long. The germline V gene has CDR1 SGHTS and CDR2 YDEGEE.